The 14 T cell receptor beta chains in this list originate from one sample, sequenced in a study of OX40 agonist ivuxolimab in advanced cancers. TCRdb's copy holds only in-frame clones and misses some; the assay was immunoSEQ multiplex PCR. The sample records 11,000 or so clones, around 87% being singletons. This specimen was CD4+ or CD8+ T cells sorted from blood, taken in a trial of the OX40 agonist ivuxolimab. The origin of the receptors is an adult with an advanced solid tumor such as melanoma, head and neck, liver or kidney cancer.

The V gene is TRBV5-1, the J gene TRBJ2-3, with TRBD2 matching over 8 bases. CDR1 SGHRS and CDR2 YFSETQ come from the germline V gene. Unmatched junction bases numbered 6, after V lost 4 bases and J lost 2 bases. The CDR3 has 15 residues. The CDR3 protein is CASSHLAGTTDTQYF. The CDR3, as DNA: TGCGCCAGCAGCCATTTAGCGGGAACCACAGATACGCAGTATTTT. Variable domain in full (rest from reference TRBV5-1 and TRBJ2-3): KAGVTQTPRYLIKTRGQQVTLSCSPISGHRSVSWYQQTPGQGLQFLFEYFSETQRNKGNFPGRFSGRQFSNSRSEMNVSTLELGDSALYLCASSHLAGTTDTQYFGPGTRLTVL.

The chain combines TRBV7-9 with TRBJ2-7; 9 bases match TRBD1. In germline, CDR1 is SEHNR, CDR2 FQNEAQ (reference sequence). The V segment lost 5 bases and the J segment 3 bases; nucleotides outside the gene matches: 5. CDR3 length: 14 residues. CDR3 in DNA: TGTGCCAGCAGCGTGGGACAGGGATTCTACGAGCAGTACTTC. Its protein is CASSVGQGFYEQYF.

The CDR3 loop reads CASSLAGGYEQYF. The CDR3 nucleotides read TGTGCCAGCAGCTTAGCGGGAGGGTACGAGCAGTACTTC. The chain is built from TRBV7-6 and TRBJ2-7, with 7 bases matching TRBD2. This CDR3 has 13 amino acids. In germline, CDR1 is SGHVS, CDR2 FNYEAQ. The V and J ends lost 0 bases and 4 bases, in that order; junction bases with no gene match: 0.

The rearrangement uses TRBV9 and TRBJ2-5, with 8 bases lining up with TRBD1. V gave up 0 bases and J gave up 5 bases; unmatched junction bases: 0. CDR3 length: 13 amino acids. Germline CDR1 and CDR2: SGDLS and YYNGEE. The CDR3 reads CASSVGQGETQYF. CDR3 coding DNA: TGTGCCAGCAGCGTAGGACAGGGGGAGACCCAGTACTTC.

The chain couples TRBV21-1 to TRBJ2-7; the table's D call, TRBD2, has no DNA check behind it. TRBV21-1 is reported as a pseudogene. This CDR3 is 15 amino acids long. The CDR3 loop reads CASSKVAGGPGEQYF. DNA of the CDR3: TGTGCCAGCAGCAAAGTCGCGGGAGGGCCTGGCGAGCAGTACTTC.

The chain couples TRBV5-6 to TRBJ1-2, with 8 nucleotides matching TRBD1. CDR1 and CDR2 (germline): SGHDT, YYEEEE. Trimming took 4 bases from V and 7 from J; bases not matched to a gene: 3. CDR3 size: 12 residues. CDR3 loop: CASSRTGSGYTF. In nucleotides, the CDR3 is TGTGCCAGCAGCCGGACAGGGTCTGGCTACACCTTC.

This chain joins TRBV2 and TRBJ2-1; 11 nucleotides match TRBD2. This CDR3 is built from 14 residues. Trimming removed 6 bases from V and 6 bases from J; junction bases left unmatched: 4. Germline V gene sequence: CDR1 SNHLY, CDR2 FYNNEI. The CDR3 bases are TGTGCCAGCAGAACTAGCGGGAGATTCAATGAGCAGTTCTTC. Its translation: CASRTSGRFNEQFF.

As regards this clone: One junction end disagrees with the germline gene, perhaps due to a read error. The rearrangement joins TRBV2 to TRBJ1-3, with D unresolved. The CDR3 runs 16 residues. Germline values: CDR1 SNHLY, CDR2 FYNNEI. CDR3 sequence: CASSKAPALSGNTIYF. DNA for the CDR3: TGTGCCAGCAGTAAAGCCCCGGCACTCTCTGGAAACACCATATATTTT.

J is TRBJ2-5 and V is TRBV7-3; 7 bases align to TRBD2. With V trimmed by 1 base and J by 4 bases, 3 bases remained unmatched. CDR1 and CDR2 from the germline V gene are SGHTA and FQGTGA. This CDR3 comprises 14 residues. The CDR3 nucleotides are TGTGCCAGCAGCTTAAAAGCGGGAAGAGAGACCCAGTACTTC. Its translation: CASSLKAGRETQYF.

The rearrangement joins TRBV7-9 to TRBJ2-2, with 14 nucleotides matching TRBD2. V was pared by 5 bases and J by 0 bases, with 5 bases of the junction left unmatched. Germline V lookup: CDR1 SEHNR, CDR2 FQNEAQ (reference sequence). This CDR3 region has 18 residues. CDR3 DNA sequence: TGTGCCAGCAGCCCCGGGACTAGCGGGAGCGCGAACACCGGGGAGCTGTTTTTT. Its translation: CASSPGTSGSANTGELFF.

J is TRBJ2-7 and V is TRBV11-2; unclear D gene. The CDR3 loop spans 14 amino acids. Germline V gives CDR1 SGHAT, CDR2 FQNNGV. Trimming pared 4 bases from V and 3 bases from J, leaving 13 bases between. CDR3 nucleotides: TGTGCCAGCAGCTCAAGTCCGATAAGCTACGAGCAGTACTTC. This encodes CASSSSPISYEQYF.

The chain is built from TRBV7-6 and TRBJ1-3; 7 bases agree with TRBD1. Germline V lookup: CDR1 SGHVS, CDR2 FNYEAQ. Trimming took 5 bases from V and 0 from J; bases not matched to a gene: 7. This CDR3 is 16 amino acids long. The CDR3 bases are TGTGCCAGCAGCCGAGGACAGGCGAGCTCTGGAAACACCATATATTTT. Its translation is CASSRGQASSGNTIYF.

The chain recombines TRBV4-3 with TRBJ2-7, with D possibly called TRBD1 or TRBD2 (5 bases each). From germline, CDR1 is LGHNA and CDR2 YSLEER. With 3 bases removed from V and 3 bases from J, the gap between germline ends came to 18 bases. This CDR3 is built from 16 residues. CDR3 amino acids: CASSQGVWSSNYEQYF. CDR3 DNA: TGCGCCAGCAGCCAGGGGGTTTGGTCTAGCAACTACGAGCAGTACTTC.

This chain links TRBV4-1 with TRBJ2-1; D gene unclear. The CDR3 has 13 amino acids. The V and J ends lost 1 base and 3 bases respectively, with 4 bases between them. Germline V gene lookup returns CDR1 MGHRA and CDR2 YSYEKL. The CDR3 DNA sequence: TGCGCCAGCAGCCAAGTCAGCTACAATGAGCAGTTCTTC. This translates into CASSQVSYNEQFF.